The rows below give T cell receptor beta chains drawn from one sample of a study of Ad26.COV2.S vaccination and SARS-CoV-2 variants. This table comes from immunoSEQ multiplex PCR, and its TCRdb copy is limited to in-frame clones, with some not included. The sample yields about 350,000 clones, more than 75% seen once. Sequencing was performed on peripheral blood, taken in a trial of Ad26.COV2.S vaccine versus placebo. The receptor set was obtained from a person between 18 and 65 years old who received the Ad26.COV2.S COVID-19 vaccine or a placebo. Both conserved end residues are part of each CDR3. D genes are given only for firm matches. Clone size is shown for a subset of rows, as once, few, many or a class of expanded clone.

J,size,V,D,DNA,CDR3
TRBJ2-7,NA,TRBV7-8,NA,TGTGCCAGCACCCTCCGGATGGGGCAGAACAACGAGCAGTACTTC,CASTLRMGQNNEQYF
TRBJ2-1,NA,TRBV6-2/TRBV6-3,TRBD2,TGTGCCAGCAGTTACCGTACTAGCGGGGGCCTATACAATGAGCAGTTCTTC,CASSYRTSGGLYNEQFF
TRBJ1-1,NA,TRBV28,TRBD1,TGTGCCAGCAGCAGACAGGGAGGAACTGAAGCTTTCTTT,CASSRQGGTEAFF
TRBJ1-6,NA,TRBV11-2,NA,TGTGCCAGCAGCATCGCCACCAGTAATTCACCCCTCCACTTT,CASSIATSNSPLHF
TRBJ1-5,NA,TRBV5-4,NA,TGTGCCAGCAGCACGGACGGGAGCAATCAGCCCCAGCATTTT,CASSTDGSNQPQHF
TRBJ2-5,NA,TRBV9,TRBD2,TGTGCCAGCAGCGTAGGTCTTTTGGCGGGGGGCGGTGAGACCCAGTACTTC,CASSVGLLAGGGETQYF
TRBJ2-7,NA,TRBV18,TRBD1,TGTGCCAGCTCACCGACAGGGGGGGAGTTCGAGCAGTACTTC,CASSPTGGEFEQYF
TRBJ1-6,NA,TRBV15,TRBD1,TGTGCCACCCGTGACAGGGGGCCCTCACCCCTCCACTTT,CATRDRGPSPLHF
TRBJ2-7,once,TRBV7-2,NA,TGTGCCAGCAGCTTAGCGGGCAGCTCCTACGAGCAGTACTTC,CASSLAGSSYEQYF
TRBJ1-2,few,TRBV7-9,NA,TGTGCCAGCAGCCCCACAGGGTTTGATAGTGGCTACACCTTC,CASSPTGFDSGYTF
TRBJ2-7,NA,TRBV11-2,NA,TGTGCCAGCAGCTTAACTGTACCCCCCTACGAGCAGTACTTC,CASSLTVPPYEQYF
TRBJ2-3,NA,TRBV7-2,TRBD2,TGTGCCAGCAGCCCCTCAGAGTGGCGGGGGGTCCGGAATACGCAGTATTTT,CASSPSEWRGVRNTQYF
TRBJ2-7,NA,TRBV10-3,TRBD2,TGTGCCATCAGTGGGGGGGGGACTTCAAGCTCCTACGAGCAGTACTTC,CAISGGGTSSSYEQYF
TRBJ2-5,NA,TRBV2,TRBD1,TGTGCCAGCAGACAGGGGGCTGAAGAGACCCAGTACTTC,CASRQGAEETQYF
TRBJ1-1,few,TRBV6-2/TRBV6-3,TRBD1,TGTGCCAGCAGTTACGGGCAGGGGGCTGGGGCTGAAGCTTTCTTT,CASSYGQGAGAEAFF
TRBJ2-2,NA,TRBV5-1,NA,TGCGCCAGCAGCTCCATGGGACGTTCGAACACCGGGGAGCTGTTTTTT,CASSSMGRSNTGELFF
TRBJ2-1,NA,TRBV5-4,TRBD2,TGTGCCAGCAGCCATTGGACTAGCGGGGATGAGGTCTTC,CASSHWTSGDEVF
TRBJ2-1,NA,TRBV5-4,TRBD2,TGTGCCAGCAGCTTGTCCGGGAGGGCCGGTAATGAGCAGTTCTTC,CASSLSGRAGNEQFF
TRBJ1-6,few,TRBV19,TRBD1,TGTGCCAGTACCGGGACAGGGGCGGGGCCCCTCCACTTT,CASTGTGAGPLHF
TRBJ2-7,NA,TRBV3-1/TRBV3-2,NA,TGTGCCAGCAGCCGAAGGGAGAGCTACGAGCAGTACTTC,CASSRRESYEQYF
TRBJ2-2,NA,TRBV11-2,TRBD2,TGTGCCAGCAGGCCTACTAGCGGGAACACCGGGGAGCTGTTTTTT,CASRPTSGNTGELFF
TRBJ1-4,once,TRBV19,TRBD1,TGTGCCAGTAGTTCGGGACAGGACCAAGGGGAAAAACTGTTTTTT,CASSSGQDQGEKLFF
TRBJ2-7,NA,TRBV5-5,TRBD1,TGTGCCAGCAGCTTGCCCCGGGACAGCCTCAACTACGAGCAGTACTTC,CASSLPRDSLNYEQYF
TRBJ2-6,NA,TRBV27,NA,TGTGCCAGCAGTACAGGGTTAGGGGCCAACGTCCTGACTTTC,CASSTGLGANVLTF
TRBJ2-5,NA,TRBV5-1,TRBD1,TGCGCCAGCAGCTTGGTCCAGGGGGCAGGAGAGACCCAGTACTTC,CASSLVQGAGETQYF